One and the same sample provided the 23 T cell receptor beta chains below, sequenced in a study of patients and donors after allogeneic stem cell transplantation (dated by TCRdb to about 2020). The library was made by RT-PCR. Sequenced on a NextSeq 550. TCRdb reprocessing: public reads trimmed at Q25 with fastp, clones called with MiXCR, in-frame beta chains kept. Each record represents a unique CDR3 protein, reported with the most common genes and DNA among its rows. Within this sample are approximately 160,000 distinct CDR3 sequences, with approximately 30% of them counted one time only. The ten largest clones represent around 3% of the sample. Sequencing was performed on blood, either unsorted or a sorted T cell fraction (not recorded which). The receptors come from a human donor who was either an allogeneic HSCT recipient or a stem cell or donor lymphocyte infusion donor (not recorded which). It is not recorded whose cells these are; they may come from a transplant donor.

V gene TRBV12-3 or TRBV12-4 combines with J gene TRBJ1-3, with D uncertain. The CDR3 sequence is 16 residues long. Trimming removed 3 bases from V and 3 bases from J, with 15 bases in between. The CDR3 DNA follows: TGTGCCAGCAGTTTTCCCCCAGGCTACCTTGGAAACACCATATATTTT. This codes for CASSFPPGYLGNTIYF.

A few counts support this clonotype. The chain employs TRBV18 and TRBJ1-2; 8 positions agree with TRBD1. Germline V gene lookup returns CDR1 KGHSH and CDR2 LQKENI. Trimming took 3 bases from V and 7 from J; bases not matched to a gene: 4. The CDR3 spans 13 residues. The CDR3 DNA reads TGTGCCAGCTCACCGACAGGGGTCGGTGGCTACACCTTC. Translating it yields CASSPTGVGGYTF.

This clonotype occurred a few times. The CDR3, as DNA: TGTGCCAGCTCACCACCTGGTAGCTCCTACGAGCAGTACTTC. The encoded protein is CASSPPGSSYEQYF. The chain couples TRBV3-1 to TRBJ2-7; D gene uncertain. CDR1 LGHDT and CDR2 YNNKEL come from the germline V gene (reference sequence). The CDR3 spans 14 residues. Trimming pared 8 bases from V and 0 bases from J, leaving 14 bases between.

This chain joins TRBV24-1 and TRBJ2-3; 11 bases map to TRBD1. This CDR3 has 17 amino acids. The J segment lost 4 bases and the V segment lost 2 bases, leaving 7 bases of the junction unmatched. Germline CDR1 is KGHDR and CDR2 is SFDVKD. CDR3 protein: CATSDSVPGQGADTQYF. The CDR3 region has the DNA TGTGCCACCAGTGATTCCGTTCCGGGACAGGGGGCAGATACGCAGTATTTT.

The rearrangement uses TRBV19 and TRBJ2-3, with D possibly being TRBD2 (6 bases). This CDR3 contains 15 residues. The V gene lost 9 bases and the J gene lost 6 bases, with 22 bases spanning the gap. Germline CDR1 and CDR2: LNHDA and SQIVND (reference sequence). In nucleotides, the CDR3 is TGTGCCAGCGCCCGGGGGAGGCCTAGCCGGGATACGCAGTATTTT. Protein: CASARGRPSRDTQYF.

The table lists this clonotype with a few counts. The chain uses TRBV4-3 and TRBJ2-1; 7 nucleotides align to TRBD1. The CDR3 has 15 residues. V lost 5 bases to trimming and J lost 2 bases; unmatched junction nucleotides: 6. The germline V gene has CDR1 LGHNA and CDR2 YSLEER. Written as DNA, the CDR3 is TGCGCCAGCAGCTCCCAGGGGGTCCCCTACAATGAGCAGTTCTTC. As protein: CASSSQGVPYNEQFF.

The rearrangement uses TRBV12-3 or TRBV12-4 and TRBJ1-2, with D possibly being TRBD1 (5 bases). V was cut by 6 bases and J by 2 bases, with 13 bases left in between. The length of the CDR3 is 14 residues. The CDR3 reads CASSTQGINYGYTF. The CDR3 DNA reads TGTGCCAGCAGCACCCAGGGCATCAACTATGGCTACACCTTC.

The chain recombines TRBV4-3 with TRBJ2-7, with D possibly matching TRBD2 (5 bases). V was pared by 0 bases and J by 0 bases, with 6 bases between. The CDR3 consists of 14 residues. In germline, CDR1 is LGHNA, CDR2 YSLEER. CDR3 coding DNA: TGCGCCAGCAGCCAAGATGACTACTCCTACGAGCAGTACTTC. This encodes CASSQDDYSYEQYF.

The rearrangement joins TRBV27 to TRBJ2-1; 8 positions match TRBD1. Per germline, CDR1 MNHEY and CDR2 SMNVEV (reference sequence). Trimming removed 0 bases from V and 4 bases from J; junction bases left unmatched: 5. The CDR3 runs 16 residues. The CDR3, as DNA: TGTGCCAGCAGTTTATCCGGGACAGGTATATACAATGAGCAGTTCTTC. It translates to CASSLSGTGIYNEQFF.

The genes are TRBV6-5 and TRBJ2-1; D is perhaps TRBD2 (6 bases). Germline assignment: CDR1 MNHEY and CDR2 SVGAGI. This CDR3 is built from 14 residues. CDR3 residues: CATRDGSGLNEQFF. In nucleotides, the CDR3 is TGTGCGACCAGGGACGGGAGTGGTTTAAATGAGCAGTTCTTC.

This clonotype was detected many times. The gene calls are TRBV5-1 and TRBJ1-2; 7 bases are shared with TRBD1. The CDR3 spans 16 residues. CDR1 is SGHRS and CDR2 is YFSETQ in the germline V gene. After removal of 2 bases from V and 0 bases from J, the junction contained 7 bases not matched to a gene. CDR3 sequence (DNA): TGCGCCAGCAGCTTACGGAGGGGGCCTCCTAACTATGGCTACACCTTC. Residues: CASSLRRGPPNYGYTF.

The CDR3 DNA follows: TGTGCCACCACAGGGAACAAGCTGACAAATACGCAGTATTTT. It yields the protein CATTGNKLTNTQYF. The chain is built from TRBV15 and TRBJ2-3, with D tentatively TRBD1 (5 bases). The CDR3 has 14 residues. Per the germline V gene, CDR1 is LNHNV and CDR2 is YYDKDF (reference sequence). Deletions cut 7 bases from V and 7 bases from J, with 18 bases between.

The rearrangement links TRBV5-1 to TRBJ2-7; 13 nucleotides match TRBD2. Germline trimming cut 5 bases from V and 7 bases from J; bases unmatched to any gene: 6. CDR1 and CDR2 from the germline V gene are SGHRS and YFSETQ. This CDR3 is built from 14 residues. CDR3 region: CASSGLAGVGEQYF. In DNA form, the CDR3 reads TGCGCCAGCAGTGGACTAGCGGGAGTGGGGGAGCAGTACTTC.

This clonotype has a handful of counts. The chain has TRBV4-3 and TRBJ1-6, with TRBD1 matching over 7 bases. The length of the CDR3 is 15 residues. V lost 2 bases and J lost 5; bases outside the gene matches: 3. The germline V gene encodes CDR1 LGHNA and CDR2 YSLEER. CDR3 sequence reads: CASSQRDRHNSPLHF. The CDR3 DNA reads TGCGCCAGCAGCCAACGGGACAGACATAATTCACCCCTCCACTTT.

The rearrangement joins TRBV4-1 to TRBJ2-2; 7 bases line up with TRBD2. V was clipped by 0 bases and J by 3 bases; unmatched bases: 10. Per the germline V gene, CDR1 is MGHRA and CDR2 is YSYEKL. The CDR3 covers 18 residues. CDR3 DNA sequence: TGCGCCAGCAGCCAAGATTCCGATCTAGCGGAGGACACCGGGGAGCTGTTTTTT. Translated: CASSQDSDLAEDTGELFF.

The chain links TRBV5-6 to TRBJ2-7, with TRBD1 matching over 7 bases. J was trimmed by 2 bases and V by 7 bases; bases with no gene match: 6. The CDR3 has 13 residues. Germline CDR1 and CDR2: SGHDT and YYEEEE. CDR3 coding DNA: TGTGCCAGCGCTACAGGGGACCCCTACGAGCAGTACTTC. This codes for CASATGDPYEQYF.

The chain combines TRBV7-8 with TRBJ2-5, with a possible D match to TRBD1 (6 bases). Germline V gene sequence: CDR1 SGHVS, CDR2 FQNEAQ. The V gene lost 5 bases and the J gene lost 5 bases, with 9 bases spanning the gap. The CDR3 covers 12 residues. The CDR3 here is CASSNDRETQYF. The CDR3 bases are TGTGCCAGCAGCAATGACAGGGAGACCCAGTACTTC.

This clonotype came up a few times. V is TRBV29-1 and J is TRBJ2-1; TRBD2 agrees at 10 bases. The germline V gene encodes CDR1 SQVTM and CDR2 ANQGSEA. The junction had 2 bases not matched to a gene; V was cut back by 0 bases and J by 3 bases. The CDR3 consists of 15 residues. The CDR3 nucleotides read TGCAGCGTTGAAGAGGGACTAGCGTACTACAATGAGCAGTTCTTC. Its translation is CSVEEGLAYYNEQFF.

The table lists this clonotype with a few counts. The CDR3 region has the DNA TGTGCCAGCAGACTTGCGGGGGGCTCCTACAATGAGCAGTTCTTC. It codes for CASRLAGGSYNEQFF. This chain connects TRBV6-5 to TRBJ2-1, with 8 bases lining up with TRBD2. Germline loops: CDR1 MNHEY, CDR2 SVGAGI. This CDR3 contains 15 residues. The V segment lost 6 bases and the J segment 0 bases; nucleotides outside the gene matches: 4.

The gene calls are TRBV10-3 and TRBJ2-7; tentatively, D is TRBD2 (6 bases). The CDR3 covers 16 residues. Germline CDR1 reads ENHRY; CDR2 reads SYGVKD. V was trimmed by 6 bases and J by 0 bases, leaving 18 bases between them. The CDR3: CAISGGTSYPSYEQYF. As DNA, the CDR3 is TGTGCCATCAGCGGAGGGACTTCCTACCCCTCCTACGAGCAGTACTTC.

This clonotype is a singleton in its sample. The chain links TRBV29-1 to TRBJ2-1, with a possible D match to TRBD1 (6 bases). Germline-derived CDR1 and CDR2 are SQVTM and ANQGSEA. V was shortened by 7 bases and J by 6 bases, with 16 bases between the two germline ends. This CDR3 region has 13 residues. CDR3 region: CSGVRGLSNEQFF. Here the CDR3 DNA reads TGCAGCGGAGTCAGGGGATTGAGCAATGAGCAGTTCTTC.

The chain combines TRBV6-2 or TRBV6-3 with TRBJ1-1; TRBD1 matches at 8 bases. CDR1 is MNHEY, CDR2 SVGEGT, per germline. The CDR3 runs to 14 residues. With 6 bases clipped from V and 1 base from J, the junction kept 4 bases outside the gene matches. In DNA, the CDR3 is TGTGCCAGCAGCCCAGGGGGCGGGAACACTGAAGCTTTCTTT. This codes for CASSPGGGNTEAFF.

This chain joins TRBV4-2 and TRBJ1-2; 9 bases agree with TRBD1. Trimming at V came to 4 bases and at J to 8 bases, leaving 8 bases not matched to a gene. CDR3 length equals 14 residues. The germline gives CDR1 LGHNA, CDR2 YNFKEQ. For the CDR3, the DNA is TGTGCCAGCAGCCCGCCGGGACAGGGTTACGGCTACACCTTC. Translating gives CASSPPGQGYGYTF.